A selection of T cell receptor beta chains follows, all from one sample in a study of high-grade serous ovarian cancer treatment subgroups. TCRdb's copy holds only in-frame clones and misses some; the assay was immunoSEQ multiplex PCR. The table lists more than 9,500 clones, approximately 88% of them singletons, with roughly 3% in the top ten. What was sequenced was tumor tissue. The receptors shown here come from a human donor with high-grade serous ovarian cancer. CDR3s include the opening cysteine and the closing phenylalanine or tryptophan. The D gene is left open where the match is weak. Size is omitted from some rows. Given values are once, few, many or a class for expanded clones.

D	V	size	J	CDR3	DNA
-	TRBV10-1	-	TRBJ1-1	CASSENLNTEAFF	TGCGCCAGCAGTGAGAATTTGAACACTGAAGCTTTCTTT
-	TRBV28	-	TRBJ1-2	CASSFQAYYGYTF	TGTGCCAGCAGTTTCCAGGCATACTATGGCTACACCTTC
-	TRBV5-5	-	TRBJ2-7	CASSLGGTSVGEQYF	TGTGCCAGCAGCTTGGGAGGGACATCTGTCGGCGAGCAGTACTTC
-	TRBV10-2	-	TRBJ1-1	CASSVDSVNTEAFF	TGCGCCAGCAGTGTTGACAGTGTCAACACTGAAGCTTTCTTT
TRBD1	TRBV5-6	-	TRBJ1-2	CASSLRQGYGYTF	TGTGCCAGCAGCTTAAGACAGGGGTATGGCTACACCTTC
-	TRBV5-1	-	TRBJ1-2	CASSINIGSGYTF	TGCGCCAGCAGCATTAACATCGGATCGGGCTACACCTTC
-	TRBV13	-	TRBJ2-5	CASRRREGGETQYF	TGTGCCAGCAGAAGAAGAGAGGGGGGAGAGACCCAGTACTTC
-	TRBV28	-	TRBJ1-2	CASSLPGHYGYTF	TGTGCCAGCAGTTTACCAGGACACTATGGCTACACCTTC
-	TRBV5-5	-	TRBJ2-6	CASSWGSGANVLTF	TGTGCCAGCAGCTGGGGCTCTGGGGCCAACGTCCTGACTTTC
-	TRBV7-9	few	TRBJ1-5	CASSYGSGKGSNQPQHF	TGTGCCAGCAGCTACGGATCGGGGAAAGGCAGCAATCAGCCCCAGCATTTT
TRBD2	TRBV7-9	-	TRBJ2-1	CASLPTSGGDYNEQFF	TGTGCCAGCCTCCCCACTAGCGGGGGGGACTACAATGAGCAGTTCTTC
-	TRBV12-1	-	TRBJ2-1	CASSSSRGHEQFF	TGTGCCAGCAGCTCCTCGCGGGGCCATGAGCAGTTCTTC
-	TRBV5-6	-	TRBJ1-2	CASSREGGAEGYTF	TGTGCCAGCAGCCGGGAGGGGGGCGCGGAGGGCTACACCTTC
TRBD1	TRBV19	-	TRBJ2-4	CASSIRGKNIQYF	TGTGCCAGTAGTATCAGGGGGAAAAACATTCAGTACTTC
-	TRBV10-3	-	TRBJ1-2	CAITSGPSGSGYTF	TGTGCCATCACCTCGGGACCCTCCGGCAGTGGCTACACCTTC
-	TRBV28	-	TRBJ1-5	CASSLLIVESNQPQHF	TGTGCCAGCAGTTTACTGATAGTGGAAAGCAATCAGCCCCAGCATTTT
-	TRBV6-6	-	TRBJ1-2	CASSYSGGKNYGYTF	TGTGCCAGCAGTTACTCTGGGGGGAAGAACTATGGCTACACCTTC
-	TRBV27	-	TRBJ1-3	CASSPGRGNTIYF	TGTGCCAGCAGTCCAGGACGCGGAAACACCATATATTTT
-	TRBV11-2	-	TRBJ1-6	CASSLDPGHISSYNSPLHF	TGTGCCAGCAGCTTAGACCCGGGACACATCAGCTCCTATAATTCACCCCTCCACTTT
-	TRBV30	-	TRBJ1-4	CASTTGMVEKLFF	TGTGCCAGTACGACAGGCATGGTTGAAAAACTGTTTTTT
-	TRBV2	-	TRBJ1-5	CASSEGTVGGNQPQHF	TGTGCCAGCAGTGAAGGGACGGTCGGTGGCAATCAGCCCCAGCATTTT
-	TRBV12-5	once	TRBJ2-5	CASGLANRKETQYF	TGTGCTAGTGGTTTGGCTAACAGGAAAGAGACCCAGTACTTC
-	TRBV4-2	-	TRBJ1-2	CASSQGGHHGYTF	TGTGCCAGCAGCCAAGGAGGCCACCATGGCTACACCTTC
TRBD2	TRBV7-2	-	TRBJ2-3	CASSRLAGGRSTQYF	TGTGCCAGCAGCAGACTAGCGGGGGGCCGGAGTACGCAGTATTTT
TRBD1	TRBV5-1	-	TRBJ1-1	CASSNRGSTEAFF	TGCGCCAGCAGCAACAGGGGAAGTACTGAAGCTTTCTTT
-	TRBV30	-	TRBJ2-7	CAWTRRTIASYEQYF	TGTGCCTGGACCCGTCGGACAATCGCATCCTACGAGCAGTACTTC
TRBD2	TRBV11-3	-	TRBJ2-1	CASSPGGANYVEQFF	TGTGCCAGCAGCCCCGGGGGGGCAAATTATGTTGAGCAGTTCTTC
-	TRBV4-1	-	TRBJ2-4	CASSQAVSNQAKNIQYF	TGCGCCAGCAGCCAAGCTGTCAGCAATCAAGCCAAAAACATTCAGTACTTC
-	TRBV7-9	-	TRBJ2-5	CASSLQETQYF	TGTGCCAGCAGCTTACAAGAGACCCAGTACTTC
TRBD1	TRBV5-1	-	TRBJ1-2	CASSLGTGVVYGYTF	TGCGCCAGCAGCTTGGGGACAGGGGTTGTTTATGGCTACACCTTC
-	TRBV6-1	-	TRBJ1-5	CASSELPGYGNQPQHF	TGTGCCAGCAGTGAACTACCAGGGTATGGGAATCAGCCCCAGCATTTT
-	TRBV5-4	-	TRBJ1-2	CASTSTGLYGYTF	TGTGCCAGCACCTCCACAGGGCTATATGGCTACACCTTC
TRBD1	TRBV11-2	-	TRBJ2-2	CASSLMTGTNTGELFF	TGTGCCAGCAGCCTAATGACAGGGACGAACACCGGGGAGCTGTTTTTT